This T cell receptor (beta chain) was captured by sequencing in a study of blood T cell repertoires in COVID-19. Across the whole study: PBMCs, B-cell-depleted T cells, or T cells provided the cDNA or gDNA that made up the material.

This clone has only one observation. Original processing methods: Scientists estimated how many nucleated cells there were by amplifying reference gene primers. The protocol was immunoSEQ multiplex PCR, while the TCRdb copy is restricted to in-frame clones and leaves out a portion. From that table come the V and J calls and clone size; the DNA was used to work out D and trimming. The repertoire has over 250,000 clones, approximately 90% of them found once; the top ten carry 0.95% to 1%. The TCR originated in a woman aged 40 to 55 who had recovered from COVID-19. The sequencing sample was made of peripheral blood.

The DNA of the CDR3 is TGTGCCAGCAGCCAGGGGTCGCGCACCGGGGAGCTGTTTTTT. This gives the protein CASSQGSRTGELFF. V and J are TRBV7-8 and TRBJ2-2; the D gene is possibly TRBD1 (6 bases). Germline V gene data show CDR1 as SGHVS and CDR2 as FQNEAQ. V lost 5 bases to trimming and J lost 4 bases, with 11 bases between them. This CDR3 region has 14 residues.